This TCR beta chain was identified in a study of T-cell reconstitution after alpha-beta-depleted transplantation in children (dated by TCRdb to between 2015 and 2016). For the study in its entirety: Using TCR repertoire profiling, the study quantitatively followed how T-cell immune reconstitution unfolded in children after TCRalphabeta/CD19-depleted allogeneic hematopoietic cell transplantation. Study-level results and caveats: The apparently early alphabetaT-cell count recovery about two months after transplant was reportedly dependent on only several hundred rapidly expanded clones derived from non-depleted graft cells. The high TCRbeta diversity at day 60 in some patients was ascribed to recipient T cells and intrathymic progenitors that had survived conditioning. Hyperexpanded clone frequencies declined over subsequent months; after one year, T-cell counts and TCRbeta diversity were mostly attributed to newly produced T cells.

This clonotype was counted a single time. Its antigen is still unknown. No much larger clonotype is one base removed from it; base qualities were not supplied. One read is thin evidence. What this sample's treatment or condition label stands for: allogeneic hematopoietic cell transplantation with graft depleted of TCRalphabeta T cells and CD19 B cells. TCRalphabeta/CD19-depleted allogeneic hematopoietic cell grafts were given to the transplant recipients, all of whom were children. Receptor libraries were prepared by PCR. The instrument given in TCRdb is Illumina HiSeq 2500. To normalize quantification of the TCRbeta repertoire, the TCR libraries were built with molecular barcoding that relied on unique molecular identifiers. The public reads were reanalyzed by TCRdb: fastp trimming at Q25, MiXCR alignment, in-frame beta chains only. CDR3 protein sequences are deduplicated, and each keeps its most common genes and DNA. The sample has 45,000 or so distinct CDR3 sequences on record, 50% to 55% of them singletons. The top ten constitute approximately 38% of the sample.

Counted from cysteine to phenylalanine, this CDR3 has 17 amino acids. Solely the CDR3 DNA is kept, with 51 bases framed from the first base. Trimming removed 4 bases from V and 3 bases from J, leaving 22 bases between the germline ends. The CDR1 and CDR2 encoded by the germline V gene are LGHNT and FRNRAP. The sample in question was peripheral blood, obtained before TCRalphabeta/CD19-depleted stem cell transplant. The chain is encoded by TRBV12-5 joined to TRBJ2-7; the D gene is not confidently resolved. The source of this sequence is a boy in the first two years of life with SCID, due to receive a stem cell transplant. The CDR3 amino acid sequence is: CASGSTGLVLVDYEQYF. The DNA is TGTGCTAGTGGTTCCACCGGTTTGGTTCTCGTGGACTACGAGCAGTACTTC.